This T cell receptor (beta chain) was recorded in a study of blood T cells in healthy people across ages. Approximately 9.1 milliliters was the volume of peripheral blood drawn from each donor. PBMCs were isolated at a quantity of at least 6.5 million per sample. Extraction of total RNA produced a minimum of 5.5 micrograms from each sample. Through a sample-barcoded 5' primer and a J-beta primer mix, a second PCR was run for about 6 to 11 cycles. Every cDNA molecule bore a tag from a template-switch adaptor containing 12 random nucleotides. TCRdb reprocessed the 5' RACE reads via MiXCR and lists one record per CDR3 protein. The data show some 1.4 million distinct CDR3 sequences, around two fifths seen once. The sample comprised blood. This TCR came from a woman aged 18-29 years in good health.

The CDR3 nucleotides read TGCGCCAGCAGCTCGGGGACTAGAAGCCCTCCAGATACGCAGTATTTT. It is translated as CASSSGTRSPPDTQYF. The chain joins TRBV5-1 to TRBJ2-3; 8 nucleotides line up with TRBD2. The junction had 10 bases not matched to a gene; V was cut back by 3 bases and J by 4 bases. CDR1 is SGHRS and CDR2 is YFSETQ in the germline V gene. The CDR3 spans 16 residues.